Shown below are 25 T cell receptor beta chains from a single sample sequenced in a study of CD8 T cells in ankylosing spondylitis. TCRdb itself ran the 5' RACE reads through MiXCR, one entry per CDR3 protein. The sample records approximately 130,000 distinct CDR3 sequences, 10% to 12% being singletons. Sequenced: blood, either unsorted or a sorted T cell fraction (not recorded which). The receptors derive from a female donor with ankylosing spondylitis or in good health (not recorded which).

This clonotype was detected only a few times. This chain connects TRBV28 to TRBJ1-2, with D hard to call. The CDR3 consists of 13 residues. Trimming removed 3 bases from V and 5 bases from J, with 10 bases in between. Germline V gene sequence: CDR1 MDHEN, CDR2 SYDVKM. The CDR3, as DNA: TGTGCCAGCAGTTTCCTCGCAGCTTATGGCTACACCTTC. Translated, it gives CASSFLAAYGYTF.

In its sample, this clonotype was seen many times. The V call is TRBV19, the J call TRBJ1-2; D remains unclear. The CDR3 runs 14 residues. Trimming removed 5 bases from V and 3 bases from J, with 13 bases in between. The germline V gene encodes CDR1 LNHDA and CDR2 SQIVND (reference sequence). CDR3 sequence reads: CASSRRKVDYGYTF. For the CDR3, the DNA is TGTGCCAGTAGTCGCCGAAAGGTAGACTATGGCTACACCTTC. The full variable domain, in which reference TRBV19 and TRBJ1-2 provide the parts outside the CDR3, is DGGITQSPKYLFRKEGQNVTLSCEQNLNHDAMYWYRQDPGQGLRLIYYSQIVNDFQKGDIAEGYSVSREKKESFPLTVTSAQKNPTAFYLCASSRRKVDYGYTFGSGTRLTVV.

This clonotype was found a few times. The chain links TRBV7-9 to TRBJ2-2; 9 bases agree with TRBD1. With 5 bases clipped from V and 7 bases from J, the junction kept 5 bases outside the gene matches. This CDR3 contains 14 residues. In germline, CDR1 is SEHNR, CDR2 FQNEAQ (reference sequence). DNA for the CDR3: TGTGCCAGCAGCCTTGGACAGGGGATCGGGGAGCTGTTTTTT. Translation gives CASSLGQGIGELFF.

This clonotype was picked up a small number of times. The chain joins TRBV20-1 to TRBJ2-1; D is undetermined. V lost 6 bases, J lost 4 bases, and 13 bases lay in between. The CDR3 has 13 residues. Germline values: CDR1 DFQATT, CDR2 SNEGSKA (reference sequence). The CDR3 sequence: CSAPTMGYNEQFF. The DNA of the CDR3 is TGCAGTGCCCCCACTATGGGGTACAATGAGCAGTTCTTC.

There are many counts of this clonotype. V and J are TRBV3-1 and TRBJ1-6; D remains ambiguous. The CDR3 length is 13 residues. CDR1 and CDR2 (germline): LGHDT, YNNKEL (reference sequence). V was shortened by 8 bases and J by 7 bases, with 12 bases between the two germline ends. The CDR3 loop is CASSGLENSPLHF. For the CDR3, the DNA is TGTGCCAGCTCCGGGCTCGAGAATTCACCCCTCCACTTT.

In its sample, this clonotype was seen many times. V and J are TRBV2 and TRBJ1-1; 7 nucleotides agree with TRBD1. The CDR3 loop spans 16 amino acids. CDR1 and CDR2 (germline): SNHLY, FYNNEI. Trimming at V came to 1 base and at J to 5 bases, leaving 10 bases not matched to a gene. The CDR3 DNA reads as TGTGCCAGCAGTGAAGTGGGACTGAAACAGGGGACTGAAGCTTTCTTT. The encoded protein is CASSEVGLKQGTEAFF.

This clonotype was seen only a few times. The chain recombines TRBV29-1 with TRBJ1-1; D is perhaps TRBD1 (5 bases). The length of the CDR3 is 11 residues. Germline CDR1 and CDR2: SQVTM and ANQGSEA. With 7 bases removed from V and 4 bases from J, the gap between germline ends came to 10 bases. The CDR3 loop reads CSGVGVTEAFF. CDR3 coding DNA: TGCAGCGGGGTAGGGGTCACTGAAGCTTTCTTT.

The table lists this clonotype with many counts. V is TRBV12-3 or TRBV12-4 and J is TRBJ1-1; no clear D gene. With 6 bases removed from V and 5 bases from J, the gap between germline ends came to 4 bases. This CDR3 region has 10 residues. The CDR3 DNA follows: TGTGCCAGCAGGGGGACTGAAGCTTTCTTT. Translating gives CASRGTEAFF.

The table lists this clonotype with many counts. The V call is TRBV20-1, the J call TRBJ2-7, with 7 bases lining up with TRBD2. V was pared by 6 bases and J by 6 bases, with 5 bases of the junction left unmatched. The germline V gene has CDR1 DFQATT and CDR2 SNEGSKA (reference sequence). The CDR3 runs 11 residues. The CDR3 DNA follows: TGCAGTGCGTCACTAGCGACCGAGCAGTACTTC. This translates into CSASLATEQYF.

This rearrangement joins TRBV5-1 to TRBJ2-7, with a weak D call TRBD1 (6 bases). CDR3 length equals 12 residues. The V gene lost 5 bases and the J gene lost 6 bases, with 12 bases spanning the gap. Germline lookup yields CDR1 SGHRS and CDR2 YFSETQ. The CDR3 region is CASRGTGSEQYF. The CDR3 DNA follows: TGCGCCAGCAGGGGTACAGGGAGCGAGCAGTACTTC.

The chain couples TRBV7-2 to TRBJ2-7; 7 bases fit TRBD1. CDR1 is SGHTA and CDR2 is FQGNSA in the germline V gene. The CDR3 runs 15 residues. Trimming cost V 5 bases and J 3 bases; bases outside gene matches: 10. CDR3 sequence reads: CASSPLPGGDYEQYF. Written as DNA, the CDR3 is TGTGCCAGCAGCCCCTTACCAGGGGGAGACTACGAGCAGTACTTC.

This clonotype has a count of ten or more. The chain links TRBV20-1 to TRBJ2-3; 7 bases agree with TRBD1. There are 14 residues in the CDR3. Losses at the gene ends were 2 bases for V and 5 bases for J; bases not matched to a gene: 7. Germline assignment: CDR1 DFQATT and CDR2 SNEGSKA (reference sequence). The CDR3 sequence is CSARFDRAIDTQYF. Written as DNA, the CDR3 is TGCAGTGCTAGATTCGACAGGGCGATAGATACGCAGTATTTT.

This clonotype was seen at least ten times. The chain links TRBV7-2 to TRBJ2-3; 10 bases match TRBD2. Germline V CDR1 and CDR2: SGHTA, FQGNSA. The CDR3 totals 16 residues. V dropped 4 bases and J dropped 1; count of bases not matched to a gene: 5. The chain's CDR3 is CASSSQLAGGTDTQYF. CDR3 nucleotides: TGTGCCAGCAGCTCCCAGCTAGCGGGGGGCACAGATACGCAGTATTTT.

The CDR3: CASSFSQAGPNEQFF. As DNA, the CDR3 is TGTGCCAGCAGTTTTTCTCAAGCGGGGCCCAATGAGCAGTTCTTC. The chain couples TRBV2 to TRBJ2-1; 7 bases line up with TRBD2. Germline assignment: CDR1 SNHLY and CDR2 FYNNEI. This CDR3 comprises 15 residues. After removal of 5 bases from V and 6 bases from J, the junction contained 10 bases not matched to a gene.

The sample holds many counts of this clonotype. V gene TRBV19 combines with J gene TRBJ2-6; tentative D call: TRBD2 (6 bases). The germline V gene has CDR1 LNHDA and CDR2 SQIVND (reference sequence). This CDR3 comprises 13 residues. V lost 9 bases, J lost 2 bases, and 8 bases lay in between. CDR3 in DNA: TGTGCCAGCCGGGAGACTGGGGCCAACGTCCTGACTTTC. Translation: CASRETGANVLTF.

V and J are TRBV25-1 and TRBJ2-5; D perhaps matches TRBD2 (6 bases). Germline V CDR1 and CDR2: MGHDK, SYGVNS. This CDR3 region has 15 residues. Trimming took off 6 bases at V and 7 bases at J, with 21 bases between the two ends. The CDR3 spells CASSPIMELAGTQYF. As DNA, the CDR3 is TGTGCCAGCAGCCCCATAATGGAACTAGCTGGGACCCAGTACTTC.

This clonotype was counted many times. The CDR3 spells CAWSVQGLEQYF. The CDR3 DNA follows: TGTGCCTGGAGTGTACAGGGTCTCGAGCAGTACTTC. The chain links TRBV30 to TRBJ2-7, with D possibly TRBD1 on 6 matching bases. This CDR3 is built from 12 residues. V gave up 0 bases and J gave up 6 bases, with 9 bases separating them. Germline assignment: CDR1 GTSNPN and CDR2 SVGIG (reference sequence).

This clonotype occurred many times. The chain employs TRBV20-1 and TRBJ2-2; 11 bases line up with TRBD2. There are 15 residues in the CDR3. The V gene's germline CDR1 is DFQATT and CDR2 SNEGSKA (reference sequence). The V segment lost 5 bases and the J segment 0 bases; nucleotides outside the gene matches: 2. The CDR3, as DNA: TGCAGTGCTCGGACTAGCGGGTCGAACACCGGGGAGCTGTTTTTT. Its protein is CSARTSGSNTGELFF.

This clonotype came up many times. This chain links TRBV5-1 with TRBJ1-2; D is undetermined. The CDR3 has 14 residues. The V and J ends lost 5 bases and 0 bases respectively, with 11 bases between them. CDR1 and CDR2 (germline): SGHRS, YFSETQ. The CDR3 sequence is CASRPTPSNYGYTF. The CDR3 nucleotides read TGCGCCAGCAGACCAACACCCTCTAACTATGGCTACACCTTC.

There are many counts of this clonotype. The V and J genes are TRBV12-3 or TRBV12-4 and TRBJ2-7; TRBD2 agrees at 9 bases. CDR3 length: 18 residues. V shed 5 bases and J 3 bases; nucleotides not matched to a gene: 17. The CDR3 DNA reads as TGTGCCAGCAGTCCCACCGGGACTAGCACACGTCTGGGCTACGAGCAGTACTTC. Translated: CASSPTGTSTRLGYEQYF.

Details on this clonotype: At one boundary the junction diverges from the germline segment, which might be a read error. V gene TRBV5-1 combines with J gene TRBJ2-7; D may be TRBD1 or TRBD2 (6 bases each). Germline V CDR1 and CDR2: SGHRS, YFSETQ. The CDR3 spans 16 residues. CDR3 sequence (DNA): TGCGCCAGCAGCTTGGTAGGGGGGCGATCGTTCTACGAGCAGTCCTTC. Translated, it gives CASSLVGGRSFYEQSF.

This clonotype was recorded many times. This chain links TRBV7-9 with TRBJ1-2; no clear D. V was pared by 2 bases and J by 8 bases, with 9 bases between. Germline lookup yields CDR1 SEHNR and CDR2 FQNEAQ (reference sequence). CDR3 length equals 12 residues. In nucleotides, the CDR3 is TGTGCCAGCAGCTTACCTCTCGGGGGCTACACCTTC. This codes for CASSLPLGGYTF.

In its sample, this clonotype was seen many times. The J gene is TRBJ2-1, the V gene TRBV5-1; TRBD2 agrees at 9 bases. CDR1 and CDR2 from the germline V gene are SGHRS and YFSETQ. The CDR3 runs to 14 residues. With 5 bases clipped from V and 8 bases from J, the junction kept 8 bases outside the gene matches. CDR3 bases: TGCGCCAGCAGTTGGGGACTAGCTTCAGATGAGCAGTTCTTC. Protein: CASSWGLASDEQFF.

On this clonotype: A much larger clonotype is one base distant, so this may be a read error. CDR3 residues: CASSYSRRFGTSGTNVLTF. CDR3 sequence (DNA): TGTGCCAGCAGTTACTCGAGGCGGTTCGGGACTTCTGGGACCAACGTCCTGACTTTC. The chain couples TRBV6-5 to TRBJ2-6, with D perhaps TRBD2 (6 bases). Germline V gene sequence: CDR1 MNHEY, CDR2 SVGAGI. CDR3 length equals 19 residues.

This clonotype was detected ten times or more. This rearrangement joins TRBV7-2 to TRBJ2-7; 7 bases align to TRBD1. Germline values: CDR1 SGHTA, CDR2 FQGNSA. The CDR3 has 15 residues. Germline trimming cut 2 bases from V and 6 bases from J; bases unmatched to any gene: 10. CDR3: CASSLYLRQGFEQYF. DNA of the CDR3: TGTGCCAGCAGCTTATACCTCAGACAGGGATTCGAGCAGTACTTC.